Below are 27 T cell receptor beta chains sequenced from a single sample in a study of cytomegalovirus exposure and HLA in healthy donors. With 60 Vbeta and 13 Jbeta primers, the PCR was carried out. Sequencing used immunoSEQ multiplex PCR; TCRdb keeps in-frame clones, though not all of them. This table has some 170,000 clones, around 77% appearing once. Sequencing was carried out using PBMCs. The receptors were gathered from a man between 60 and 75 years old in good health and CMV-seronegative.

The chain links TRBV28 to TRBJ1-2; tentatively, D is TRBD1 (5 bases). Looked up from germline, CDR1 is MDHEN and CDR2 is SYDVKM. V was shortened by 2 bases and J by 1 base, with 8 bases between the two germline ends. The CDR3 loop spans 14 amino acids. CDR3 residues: CASSLGGGNYGYTF. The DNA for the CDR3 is TGTGCCAGCAGTTTAGGGGGGGGTAACTATGGCTACACCTTC.

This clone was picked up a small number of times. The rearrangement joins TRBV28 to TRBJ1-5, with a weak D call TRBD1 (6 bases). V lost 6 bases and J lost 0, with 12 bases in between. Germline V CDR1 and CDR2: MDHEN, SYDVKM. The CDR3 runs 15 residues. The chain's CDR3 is CASRQQTGSNQPQHF. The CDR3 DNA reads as TGTGCCAGCAGGCAGCAGACAGGTAGCAATCAGCCCCAGCATTTT.

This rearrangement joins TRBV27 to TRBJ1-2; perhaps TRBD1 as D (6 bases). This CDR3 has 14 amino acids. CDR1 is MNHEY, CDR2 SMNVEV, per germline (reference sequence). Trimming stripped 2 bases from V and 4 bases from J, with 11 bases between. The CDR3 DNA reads TGTGCCAGCAGTTTAGGGGCAGGGGTCTATGGCTACACCTTC. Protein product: CASSLGAGVYGYTF.

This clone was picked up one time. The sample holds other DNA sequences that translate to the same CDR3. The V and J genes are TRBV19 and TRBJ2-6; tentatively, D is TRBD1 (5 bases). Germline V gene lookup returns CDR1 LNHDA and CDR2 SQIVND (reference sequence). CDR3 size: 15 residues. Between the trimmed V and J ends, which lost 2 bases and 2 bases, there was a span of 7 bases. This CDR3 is CASSIQGTGANVLTF. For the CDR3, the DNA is TGTGCCAGTAGTATACAGGGCACTGGGGCCAACGTCCTGACTTTC.

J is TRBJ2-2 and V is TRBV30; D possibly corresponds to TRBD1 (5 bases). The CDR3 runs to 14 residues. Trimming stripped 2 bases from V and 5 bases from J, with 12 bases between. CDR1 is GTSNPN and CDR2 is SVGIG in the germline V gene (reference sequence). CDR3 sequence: CAWSRTSLTGELFF. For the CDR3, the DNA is TGTGCCTGGAGTAGGACAAGTCTTACCGGGGAGCTGTTTTTT.

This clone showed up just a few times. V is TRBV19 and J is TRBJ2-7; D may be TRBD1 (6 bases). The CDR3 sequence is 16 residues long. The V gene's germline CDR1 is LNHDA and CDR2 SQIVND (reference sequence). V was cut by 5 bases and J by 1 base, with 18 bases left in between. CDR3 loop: CASSLFLWGRSYEQYF. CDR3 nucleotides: TGTGCCAGTAGTCTCTTCCTTTGGGGGCGTTCCTACGAGCAGTACTTC.

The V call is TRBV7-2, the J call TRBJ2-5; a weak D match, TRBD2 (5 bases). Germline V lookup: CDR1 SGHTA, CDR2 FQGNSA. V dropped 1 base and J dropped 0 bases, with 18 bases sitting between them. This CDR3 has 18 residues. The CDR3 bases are TGTGCCAGCAGCTTAGTGGGAGCCTCCGGGGAGTACCAAGAGACCCAGTACTTC. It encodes CASSLVGASGEYQETQYF.

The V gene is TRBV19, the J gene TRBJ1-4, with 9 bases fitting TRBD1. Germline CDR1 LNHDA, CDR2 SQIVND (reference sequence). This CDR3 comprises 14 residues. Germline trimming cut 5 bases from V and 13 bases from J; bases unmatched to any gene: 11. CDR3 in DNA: TGTGCCAGTAGTCCTCGGACAGGGGCCCGAGGACTGTTTTTT. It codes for CASSPRTGARGLFF.

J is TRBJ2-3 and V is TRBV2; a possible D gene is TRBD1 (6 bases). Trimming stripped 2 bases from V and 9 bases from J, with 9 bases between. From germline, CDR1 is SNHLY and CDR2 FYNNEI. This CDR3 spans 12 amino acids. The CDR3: CASSENRATQYF. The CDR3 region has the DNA TGTGCCAGCAGTGAAAACAGGGCCACGCAGTATTTT.

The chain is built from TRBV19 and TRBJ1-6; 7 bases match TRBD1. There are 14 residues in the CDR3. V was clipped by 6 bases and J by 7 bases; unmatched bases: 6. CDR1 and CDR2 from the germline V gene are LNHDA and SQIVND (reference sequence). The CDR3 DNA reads TGTGCCAGTAGGTGGGGACAGCCGAATTCACCCCTCCACTTT. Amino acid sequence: CASRWGQPNSPLHF. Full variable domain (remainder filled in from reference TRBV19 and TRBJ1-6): DGGITQSPKYLFRKEGQNVTLSCEQNLNHDAMYWYRQDPGQGLRLIYYSQIVNDFQKGDIAEGYSVSREKKESFPLTVTSAQKNPTAFYLCASRWGQPNSPLHFGNGTRLTVT.

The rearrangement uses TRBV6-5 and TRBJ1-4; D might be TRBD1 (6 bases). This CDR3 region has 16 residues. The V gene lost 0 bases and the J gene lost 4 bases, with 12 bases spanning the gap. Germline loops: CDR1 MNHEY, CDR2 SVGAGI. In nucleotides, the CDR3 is TGTGCCAGCAGTTACTCCGTGGGGGCACTTAATGAAAAACTGTTTTTT. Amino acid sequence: CASSYSVGALNEKLFF.

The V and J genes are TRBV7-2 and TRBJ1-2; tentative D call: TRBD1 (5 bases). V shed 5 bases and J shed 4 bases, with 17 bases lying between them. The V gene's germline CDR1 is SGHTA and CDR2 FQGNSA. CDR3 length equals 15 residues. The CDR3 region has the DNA TGTGCCAGCAGCCCCACCTCTCAGGGACTCTATGGCTACACCTTC. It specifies CASSPTSQGLYGYTF. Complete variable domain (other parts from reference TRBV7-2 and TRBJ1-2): GAGVSQSPSNKVTEKGKDVELRCDPISGHTALYWYRQSLGQGLEFLIYFQGNSAPDKSGLPSDRFSAERTGGSVSTLTIQRTQQEDSAVYLCASSPTSQGLYGYTFGSGTRLTVV.

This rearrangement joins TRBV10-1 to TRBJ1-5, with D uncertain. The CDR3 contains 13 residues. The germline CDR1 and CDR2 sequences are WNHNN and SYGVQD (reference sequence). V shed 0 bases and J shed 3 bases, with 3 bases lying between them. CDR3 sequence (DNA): TGCGCCAGCAGTGAGTCTCTCAATCAGCCCCAGCATTTT. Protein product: CASSESLNQPQHF.

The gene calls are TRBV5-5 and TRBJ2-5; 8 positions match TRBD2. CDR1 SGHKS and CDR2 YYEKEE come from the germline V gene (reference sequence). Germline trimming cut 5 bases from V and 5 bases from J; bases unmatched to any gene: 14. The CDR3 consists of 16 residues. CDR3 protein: CASSYWGTSGAETQYF. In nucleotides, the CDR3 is TGTGCCAGCAGTTATTGGGGAACTAGCGGCGCGGAGACCCAGTACTTC.

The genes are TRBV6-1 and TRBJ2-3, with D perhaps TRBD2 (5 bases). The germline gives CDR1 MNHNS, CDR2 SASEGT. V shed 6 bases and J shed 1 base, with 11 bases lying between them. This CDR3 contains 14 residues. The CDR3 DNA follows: TGTGCCAGCAGCGAACTAGAAGGCACAGATACGCAGTATTTT. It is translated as CASSELEGTDTQYF.

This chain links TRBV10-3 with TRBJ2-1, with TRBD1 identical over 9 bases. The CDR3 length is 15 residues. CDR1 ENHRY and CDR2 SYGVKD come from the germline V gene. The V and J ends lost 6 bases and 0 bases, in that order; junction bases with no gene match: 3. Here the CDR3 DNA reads TGTGCCATCAGCTTGGGACAGGGCTCCTACAATGAGCAGTTCTTC. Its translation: CAISLGQGSYNEQFF.

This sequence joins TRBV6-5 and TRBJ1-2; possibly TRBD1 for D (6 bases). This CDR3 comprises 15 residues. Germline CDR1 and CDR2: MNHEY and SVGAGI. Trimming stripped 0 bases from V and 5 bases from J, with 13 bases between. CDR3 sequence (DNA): TGTGCCAGCAGTTACTCGCACTTCCAGGGGTATGGCTACACCTTC. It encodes CASSYSHFQGYGYTF.

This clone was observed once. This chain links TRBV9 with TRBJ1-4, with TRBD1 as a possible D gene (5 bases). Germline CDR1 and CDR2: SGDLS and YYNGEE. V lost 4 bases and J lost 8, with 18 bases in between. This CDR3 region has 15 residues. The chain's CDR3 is CASSPQVGFGEKLFF. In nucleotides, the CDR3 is TGTGCCAGCAGCCCACAGGTCGGGTTCGGAGAAAAACTGTTTTTT.

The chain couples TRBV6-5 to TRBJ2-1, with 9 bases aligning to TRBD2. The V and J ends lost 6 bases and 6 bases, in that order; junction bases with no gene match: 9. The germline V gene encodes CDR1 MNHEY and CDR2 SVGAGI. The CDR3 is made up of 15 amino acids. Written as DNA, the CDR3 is TGTGCCAGCAGATTTAGCGGGAGTTCCCCCAATGAGCAGTTCTTC. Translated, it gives CASRFSGSSPNEQFF.

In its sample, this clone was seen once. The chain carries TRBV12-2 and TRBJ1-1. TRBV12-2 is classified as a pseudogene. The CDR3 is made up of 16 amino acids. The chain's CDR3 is CASRLTDWWRNTEAFF. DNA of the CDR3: TGTGCAAGTCGCCTGACGGACTGGTGGAGGAACACTGAAGCTTTCTTT.

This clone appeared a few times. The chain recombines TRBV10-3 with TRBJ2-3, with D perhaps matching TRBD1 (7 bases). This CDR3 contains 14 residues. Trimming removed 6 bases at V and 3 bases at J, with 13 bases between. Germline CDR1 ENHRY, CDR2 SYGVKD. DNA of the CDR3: TGTGCCATCAGGCGCGGGACAGAGACAGATACGCAGTATTTT. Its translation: CAIRRGTETDTQYF.

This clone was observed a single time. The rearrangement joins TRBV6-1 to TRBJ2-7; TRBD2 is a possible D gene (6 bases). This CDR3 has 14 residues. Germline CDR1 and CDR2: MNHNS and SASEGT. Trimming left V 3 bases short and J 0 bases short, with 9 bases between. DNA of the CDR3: TGTGCCAGCAGTGAGGAGGGGCCCTCCTACGAGCAGTACTTC. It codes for CASSEEGPSYEQYF.

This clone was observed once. In DNA, the CDR3 is TGTGCCAGCAGCACCCCACCCCAGGGGTCCACTGAAGCTTTCTTT. Its protein product is CASSTPPQGSTEAFF. The rearrangement links TRBV9 to TRBJ1-1, with D perhaps TRBD1 (6 bases). The ends were cut back, 4 bases at V and 4 bases at J, with 17 bases in the middle. Germline CDR1 is SGDLS and CDR2 is YYNGEE. CDR3 size: 15 residues.

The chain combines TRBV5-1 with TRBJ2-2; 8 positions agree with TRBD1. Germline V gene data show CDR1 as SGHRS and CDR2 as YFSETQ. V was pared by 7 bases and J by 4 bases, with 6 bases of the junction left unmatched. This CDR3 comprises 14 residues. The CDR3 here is CASGQTGVTGELFF. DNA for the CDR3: TGCGCCAGCGGCCAGACAGGGGTCACCGGGGAGCTGTTTTTT.

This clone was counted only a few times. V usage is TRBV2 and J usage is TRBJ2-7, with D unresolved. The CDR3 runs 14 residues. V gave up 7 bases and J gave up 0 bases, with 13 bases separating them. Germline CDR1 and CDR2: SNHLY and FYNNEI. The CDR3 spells CASNLERSSYEQYF. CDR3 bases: TGTGCCAGCAATCTAGAGAGAAGCTCCTACGAGCAGTACTTC.

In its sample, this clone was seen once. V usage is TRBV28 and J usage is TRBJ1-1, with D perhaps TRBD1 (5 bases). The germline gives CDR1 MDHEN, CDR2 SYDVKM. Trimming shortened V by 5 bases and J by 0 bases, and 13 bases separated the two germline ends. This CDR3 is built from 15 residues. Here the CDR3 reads CASSTRGGMNTEAFF. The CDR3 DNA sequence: TGTGCCAGCAGTACCCGCGGGGGAATGAACACTGAAGCTTTCTTT.

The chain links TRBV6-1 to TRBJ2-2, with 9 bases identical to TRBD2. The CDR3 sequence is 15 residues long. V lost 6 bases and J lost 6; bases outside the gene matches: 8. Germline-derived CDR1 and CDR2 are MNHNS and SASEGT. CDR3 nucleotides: TGTGCCAGCAGACTTGGCGGGGGGGTAGCCGGGGAGCTGTTTTTT. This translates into CASRLGGGVAGELFF.